This T cell receptor beta chain was retrieved from a study of blood T cell repertoires in COVID-19. Whole-study context: Sources were T cells, B-cell-depleted T cells, or PBMCs; the material itself was cDNA or gDNA.

Donors in Cohort 3 who had recovered were those with two negative PCRs, healthcare professional clearance, or resolution of their symptoms. Trimming cost V 5 bases and J 7 bases, with 12 bases left between them. The CDR3 consists of 14 residues. The germline V gene encodes CDR1 LNHDA and CDR2 SQIVND (reference sequence). The count of this clone is one. Authors' processing steps: Reference gene primer amplification in the assay estimated nucleated cell counts. Clones were sequenced by immunoSEQ multiplex PCR, and TCRdb holds only the in-frame ones, with some missing. The DNA gave D and trimming, while V, J and clone size come from that table. The table lists approximately 400,000 clones, 87% of them singletons.

This receptor was taken from a man aged 30-40 years who had recovered from COVID-19. Sequenced material: PBMCs or T cells enriched from blood (not recorded which). This chain links TRBV19 with TRBJ1-6, with a possible D match to TRBD1 (5 bases). CDR3 nucleotide sequence: TGTGCCAGTAGTTCTGACAGAATAAATTCACCCCTCCACTTT. Protein: CASSSDRINSPLHF.